This T cell receptor (beta chain) was identified in a study of technical replicates of blood from a few donors. Some clones are missing from TCRdb's copy, which holds only in-frame ones; the method was immunoSEQ multiplex PCR. The profile covers about 75,000 clones, with approximately 96% appearing a single time and almost 0.3% taken by the ten largest. This TCR came from a human donor in good health. Sequenced material: T cells isolated from PBMCs.

Here the CDR3 DNA reads TGCGCCAGCAGCGAGGACAACTACTCCTACGAGCAGTACTTC. It codes for CASSEDNYSYEQYF. The gene calls are TRBV5-1 and TRBJ2-7; D is perhaps TRBD1 (5 bases). The germline gives CDR1 SGHRS, CDR2 YFSETQ. This CDR3 contains 14 residues. V was pared by 4 bases and J by 0 bases, with 11 bases between. The full variable domain, rest sourced from reference TRBV5-1 and TRBJ2-7, is KAGVTQTPRYLIKTRGQQVTLSCSPISGHRSVSWYQQTPGQGLQFLFEYFSETQRNKGNFPGRFSGRQFSNSRSEMNVSTLELGDSALYLCASSEDNYSYEQYFGPGTRLTVT.